The entry below describes one T cell receptor (beta chain). The sample is drawn from a study of blood T cell repertoires in COVID-19. Study-wide context: Sources were T cells, B-cell-depleted T cells, or PBMCs; the material itself was cDNA or gDNA.

In germline, CDR1 is SGHTA, CDR2 FQGNSA. This CDR3 has 17 amino acids. The V gene end was trimmed by 1 base and the J gene end by 2 bases; junction bases not matched to a gene: 9. Per the authors' pipeline: Quantification of nucleated cells was approximated via reference gene primer amplification. Here immunoSEQ multiplex PCR was the method, and the copy in TCRdb shows in-frame clones only, minus some. V, J and clone size are those of that table, while D and trimming were read from the DNA. The data contain more than 150,000 clones, around 84% of them singletons. The source of this sequence is a man younger than 45 with active or convalescent COVID-19. Sequenced: peripheral blood. This sequence joins TRBV7-2 and TRBJ2-5; 8 positions agree with TRBD2. The CDR3 loop reads CASSLGVIGGGQETQYF. The CDR3 DNA follows: TGTGCCAGCAGCTTAGGAGTAATCGGGGGGGGACAAGAGACCCAGTACTTC.